A single sample is the source of the 24 T cell receptor beta chains below, sequenced in a study of blood T cell repertoires in COVID-19. Profiling relied on immunoSEQ multiplex PCR, and the TCRdb table lists in-frame clones only, not all of them. The data show some 400,000 clones, about 90% seen once. Sequencing was performed on peripheral blood. These receptors were obtained from a man younger than 35 with active or convalescent COVID-19.

The chain links TRBV27 to TRBJ2-7, with D possibly matching TRBD2 (6 bases). Trimming left V 1 base short and J 2 bases short, with 9 bases between. This CDR3 comprises 14 residues. The germline CDR1 and CDR2 sequences are MNHEY and SMNVEV (reference sequence). CDR3 coding DNA: TGTGCCAGCAGTTTATGGAGGGGCCCCTACGAGCAGTACTTC. Its protein product is CASSLWRGPYEQYF.

The V and J genes are TRBV6-5 and TRBJ1-4, with 8 bases fitting TRBD1. Germline CDR1 MNHEY, CDR2 SVGAGI. This CDR3 has 15 amino acids. J gave up 3 bases and V 5 bases, and 5 bases lay outside the gene matches. The CDR3 here is CASSRQTGANEKLFF. CDR3 coding DNA: TGTGCCAGCAGTAGACAGACAGGGGCTAATGAAAAACTGTTTTTT.

This clone was seen just once. The V call is TRBV9, the J call TRBJ1-2; D unresolved. This CDR3 contains 16 residues. V lost 1 base and J 4 bases, leaving 17 bases between the germline ends. CDR1 SGDLS and CDR2 YYNGEE come from the germline V gene. The CDR3 sequence is CASSVSRDARIYGYTF. Here the CDR3 DNA reads TGTGCCAGCAGCGTATCCCGAGATGCCAGGATCTATGGCTACACCTTC.

The rearrangement links TRBV7-6 to TRBJ2-2; possible D gene TRBD2, 6 bases. Germline CDR1 and CDR2: SGHVS and FNYEAQ. The CDR3 is 18 residues long. The ends were cut back, 0 bases at V and 5 bases at J, with 19 bases in the middle. The CDR3 nucleotides are TGTGCCAGCAGCTTAGCGCTGGGGGAGGAGGGCTTGACCGGGGAGCTGTTTTTT. Its translation is CASSLALGEEGLTGELFF. The full variable domain, its missing parts supplied by reference TRBV7-6 and TRBJ2-2, is GAGVSQSPRYKVTKRGQDVALRCDPISGHVSLYWYRQALGQGPEFLTYFNYEAQQDKSGLPNDRFSAERPEGSISTLTIQRTEQRDSAMYRCASSLALGEEGLTGELFFGEGSRLTVL.

J is TRBJ1-3 and V is TRBV5-1; 7 bases fit TRBD1. Germline assignment: CDR1 SGHRS and CDR2 YFSETQ. The trim removed 0 bases at V and 1 base at J, leaving 10 bases unmatched. The CDR3 contains 18 residues. This CDR3 is CASSLVSGGTPSGNTIYF. CDR3 coding DNA: TGCGCCAGCAGCTTGGTGTCAGGGGGAACCCCATCTGGAAACACCATATATTTT.

This clone has only one observation. This chain uses TRBV28 with TRBJ2-2; no clear D. Germline CDR1 reads MDHEN; CDR2 reads SYDVKM. CDR3 length equals 15 residues. The CDR3 region is CASFRGTLGAGELFF. Written as DNA, the CDR3 is TGTGCTTCCTTTCGCGGAACTCTAGGAGCCGGGGAGCTGTTTTTT.

This clone was seen just once. The rearrangement uses TRBV20-1 and TRBJ2-1; D might be TRBD1 (5 bases). Trimming took off 5 bases at V and 8 bases at J, with 10 bases between the two ends. Germline V gene sequence: CDR1 DFQATT, CDR2 SNEGSKA (reference sequence). The CDR3 sequence is 11 residues long. This CDR3 reads CSAPQVYEQFF. The CDR3 nucleotides read TGCAGTGCTCCACAGGTGTATGAGCAGTTCTTC.

The gene calls are TRBV7-9 and TRBJ2-3; TRBD2 aligns across 7 bases. This CDR3 is built from 16 residues. J was trimmed by 2 bases and V by 1 base; bases with no gene match: 6. Germline assignment: CDR1 SEHNR and CDR2 FQNEAQ (reference sequence). The CDR3 sequence: CASSLGRLADTDTQYF. Written as DNA, the CDR3 is TGTGCCAGCAGCTTAGGCAGACTAGCCGACACAGATACGCAGTATTTT.

The sample holds a few counts of this clone. A read error may account for a junction end that differs from germline. The CDR3 sequence is CASSFGTVNSGANVLTF. In DNA, the CDR3 is TGTGCCAGCAGCTTCGGGACAGTCAACTCTGGGGCCAACGTGCTGACTTTC. V is TRBV7-3 and J is TRBJ2-6; 7 bases fit TRBD1. Germline-derived CDR1 and CDR2 are SGHTA and FQGTGA. This CDR3 region has 17 residues. Filled out from reference TRBV7-3 and TRBJ2-6, the complete variable domain reads GAGVSQTPSNKVTEKGKYVELRCDPISGHTALYWYRQSLGQGPEFLIYFQGTGAADDSGLPNDRFFAVRPEGSVSTLKIQRTERGDSAVYLCASSFGTVNSGANVLTFGAGSRLTVL.

The chain recombines TRBV10-3 with TRBJ1-4; possibly TRBD1 for D (6 bases). This CDR3 is 13 amino acids long. V dropped 4 bases and J dropped 4 bases, with 7 bases sitting between them. Germline loops: CDR1 ENHRY, CDR2 SYGVKD. The CDR3 nucleotides read TGTGCCATCAGTGGGACAGTTAATGAAAAACTGTTTTTT. Translation gives CAISGTVNEKLFF.

This chain uses TRBV27 with TRBJ2-1, with 8 bases identical to TRBD1. Germline V gene sequence: CDR1 MNHEY, CDR2 SMNVEV (reference sequence). The ends lost 6 bases at V and 2 bases at J; junction bases unmatched: 6. The length of the CDR3 is 15 residues. The CDR3 loop is CASSPTGGTYNEQFF. The CDR3 DNA reads TGTGCCAGCAGCCCAACAGGGGGGACCTACAATGAGCAGTTCTTC.

This sequence joins TRBV12-3 or TRBV12-4 and TRBJ1-1, with unresolved D. V gave up 3 bases and J gave up 5 bases, with 4 bases separating them. This CDR3 spans 11 amino acids. The DNA for the CDR3 is TGTGCCAGCAGTTTTCAGACTGAAGCTTTCTTT. It translates to CASSFQTEAFF.

This sequence joins TRBV4-2 and TRBJ2-7, with TRBD1 identical over 7 bases. V shed 2 bases and J 0 bases; nucleotides not matched to a gene: 10. CDR3 size: 17 residues. From germline, CDR1 is LGHNA and CDR2 YNFKEQ. The CDR3 nucleotides are TGTGCCAGCAGCCAAAAAACTTCGGGACAGTACTCCTACGAGCAGTACTTC. Its protein is CASSQKTSGQYSYEQYF.

This clone was seen at least ten times. The rearrangement links TRBV14 to TRBJ2-2, with 10 bases aligning to TRBD2. There are 16 residues in the CDR3. Germline lookup yields CDR1 SGHDN and CDR2 FVKESK. V trimming: 1 base; J trimming: 1 base; junction bases outside the gene matches: 0. The CDR3 DNA follows: TGTGCCAGCAGCCAAGGGACTAGCGGGAACACCGGGGAGCTGTTTTTT. Translation: CASSQGTSGNTGELFF.

This chain joins TRBV7-6 and TRBJ1-4; D is unresolved. V was trimmed by 1 base and J by 7 bases, leaving 13 bases between them. The CDR3 extends over 15 amino acids. The germline V gene has CDR1 SGHVS and CDR2 FNYEAQ. CDR3 loop: CASSLVNAASEKLFF. CDR3 nucleotides: TGTGCCAGCAGCTTAGTCAACGCCGCGAGTGAAAAACTGTTTTTT.

This chain joins TRBV2 and TRBJ1-6; 11 bases match TRBD1. The CDR3 runs to 18 residues. Germline assignment: CDR1 SNHLY and CDR2 FYNNEI. V shed 2 bases, J shed 6 bases, and the junction held 9 bases outside the gene matches. In nucleotides, the CDR3 is TGTGCCAGCAGTGAACGTCGGGGACAGGGGGTTGGTAATTCACCCCTCCACTTT. It specifies CASSERRGQGVGNSPLHF.

The V call is TRBV6-5, the J call TRBJ1-1, with D possibly TRBD1 on 6 matching bases. Germline CDR1 MNHEY, CDR2 SVGAGI. This CDR3 has 14 amino acids. V lost 6 bases and J lost 4, with 15 bases in between. The CDR3 sequence is CASRFIQGTTEAFF. The CDR3, as DNA: TGTGCCAGCAGATTCATACAGGGTACCACTGAAGCTTTCTTT.

This clone showed up just once. CDR3 bases: TGCGCCAGCAGCTTGGCCCCTTTCCCGGAGGTCTTTGCTGGCTACACCTTC. As protein: CASSLAPFPEVFAGYTF. The chain uses TRBV5-1 and TRBJ1-2; D not certain. This CDR3 contains 17 residues. Germline values: CDR1 SGHRS, CDR2 YFSETQ. Deletions cut 0 bases from V and 7 bases from J, with 22 bases between.

CDR3 nucleotides: TGTGCCAGCAGACCAAGCGGGAGCGGCACCGGGGAGCTGTTTTTT. Translated, it gives CASRPSGSGTGELFF. The V and J genes are TRBV28 and TRBJ2-2; TRBD2 aligns across 8 bases. The V segment lost 6 bases and the J segment 4 bases; nucleotides outside the gene matches: 7. Germline CDR1 and CDR2: MDHEN and SYDVKM. The CDR3 is made up of 15 amino acids.

This chain uses TRBV28 with TRBJ1-6; D may be TRBD1 (6 bases). Germline V lookup: CDR1 MDHEN, CDR2 SYDVKM. Trimming took off 6 bases at V and 6 bases at J, with 15 bases between the two ends. The CDR3 contains 15 residues. The CDR3 here is CASRSPGVPNSPLHF. CDR3 bases: TGTGCCAGCAGGTCCCCAGGGGTCCCTAATTCACCCCTCCACTTT.

The table lists this clone with a few counts. This chain links TRBV7-9 with TRBJ1-2, with TRBD1 as a possible D gene (6 bases). The germline gives CDR1 SEHNR, CDR2 FQNEAQ (reference sequence). This CDR3 region has 15 residues. V lost 4 bases, J lost 2 bases, and 14 bases lay in between. The CDR3 is CASSSSGQGNYGYTF. CDR3 bases: TGTGCCAGCAGCTCCTCGGGGCAGGGGAACTATGGCTACACCTTC.

The CDR3 nucleotides are TGTGCCGCATCCAGGACTAGCGGCACAGATACGCAGTATTTT. Translation: CAASRTSGTDTQYF. V gene TRBV7-8 combines with J gene TRBJ2-3; 9 bases agree with TRBD2. Germline values: CDR1 SGHVS, CDR2 FQNEAQ. V dropped 11 bases and J dropped 1; count of bases not matched to a gene: 7. The CDR3 length is 14 residues.

The chain is built from TRBV11-2 and TRBJ2-7, with 7 bases that match TRBD2. The germline V gene has CDR1 SGHAT and CDR2 FQNNGV. With V trimmed by 4 bases and J by 3 bases, 3 bases remained unmatched. CDR3 size: 13 residues. The CDR3 protein is CASSSGLVYEQYF. CDR3 nucleotides: TGTGCCAGCAGCTCTGGACTAGTCTACGAGCAGTACTTC. Filled out from reference TRBV11-2 and TRBJ2-7, the complete variable domain reads EAGVAQSPRYKIIEKRQSVAFWCNPISGHATLYWYQQILGQGPKLLIQFQNNGVVDDSQLPKDRFSAERLKGVDSTLKIQPAKLEDSAVYLCASSSGLVYEQYFGPGTRLTVT.

The rearrangement links TRBV3-1 (or the pseudogene TRBV3-2) to TRBJ2-2, with 7 nucleotides matching TRBD1. CDR3 size: 14 residues. V was clipped by 4 bases and J by 4 bases; unmatched bases: 3. CDR1 and CDR2 (germline): LGHDT, YNNKEL (reference sequence). CDR3 protein: CASSLTGTTGELFF. The CDR3 coding sequence is TGTGCCAGCAGCCTGACAGGGACCACCGGGGAGCTGTTTTTT.